Sequencing of this TCR beta chain was carried out in a study of PD-1 blockade in classical Hodgkin lymphoma. Findings and caveats of the study: At baseline, newly diagnosed patients reportedly showed less TCR diversity than healthy donors.

Of note for this clone: Antigen unknown. Other DNA variants within this sample encode the same CDR3.

Each patient experienced a relapse that followed autologous stem cell transplantation, and brentuximab vedotin exposure varied. V lost 2 bases, J lost 6 bases, and 5 bases lay in between. Germline-derived CDR1 and CDR2 are MNHEY and SMNVEV (reference sequence). This CDR3 comprises 12 residues. The data were produced by immunoSEQ multiplex PCR, yet TCRdb's version contains in-frame clones alone and is incomplete. Of fewer than 50,000 clones listed, around 87% are singletons. The specimen comprised peripheral blood mononuclear cells (PBMCs), sampled before the second cycle of nivolumab. The clonotype originates from a human donor with classical Hodgkin lymphoma. The rearrangement links TRBV27 to TRBJ2-1; weak D call: TRBD1 (5 bases). Written as DNA, the CDR3 is TGTGCCAGCAGTTTACAGGGCAATGAGCAGTTCTTC. Translated: CASSLQGNEQFF.